These 4 T cell receptor beta chains originate from one sample sequenced in a study of PD-1 blockade in classical Hodgkin lymphoma. Clones were sequenced by immunoSEQ multiplex PCR, and TCRdb holds only the in-frame ones, with some missing. The sample records some 19,000 clones, about 84% being singletons. Time point in this sample: cycle 4 day 1 (C4D1), after less than 7 weeks of nivolumab. Patients all relapsed after autologous stem cell transplantation, and there was variation in brentuximab vedotin exposure. The specimen was peripheral blood mononuclear cells (PBMCs), collected before the fourth cycle of nivolumab. The receptors shown here come from a human donor with classical Hodgkin lymphoma.

The chain joins TRBV5-4 to TRBJ2-1, with 8 bases matching TRBD1. Germline CDR1 reads SGHNT; CDR2 reads YYREEE (reference sequence). Trimming cost V 3 bases and J 6 bases; bases outside gene matches: 8. The CDR3 has 15 residues. The CDR3: CASSWKDRAGNEQFF. CDR3 bases: TGTGCCAGCAGCTGGAAGGACAGGGCAGGCAATGAGCAGTTCTTC.

In its sample, this clone was seen a few times. V gene TRBV5-4 combines with J gene TRBJ2-6; no reliable D call. Germline V gene sequence: CDR1 SGHNT, CDR2 YYREEE (reference sequence). CDR3 length equals 16 residues. Trimming removed 0 bases at V and 0 bases at J, with 7 bases between. The CDR3 bases are TGTGCCAGCAGCTTGGACAGACCCTCTGGGGCCAACGTCCTGACTTTC. It specifies CASSLDRPSGANVLTF.

V is TRBV18 and J is TRBJ1-1; 8 bases are a match to TRBD1. The J segment lost 4 bases and the V segment lost 0 bases, leaving 4 bases of the junction unmatched. This CDR3 has 15 amino acids. Germline V gives CDR1 KGHSH, CDR2 LQKENI. CDR3 DNA: TGTGCCAGCTCACCACCCCGGGGGACAGGCACTGAAGCTTTCTTT. It translates to CASSPPRGTGTEAFF.

V gene TRBV6-5 combines with J gene TRBJ2-6; the match to TRBD1 covers 9 bases. The CDR3 runs 15 residues. J lost 4 bases, V lost 6 bases, and 4 bases had no gene match. CDR1 is MNHEY, CDR2 SVGAGI, per germline. The CDR3 loop reads CASSPGTGGANVLTF. In DNA, the CDR3 is TGTGCCAGCAGCCCCGGGACAGGGGGGGCCAACGTCCTGACTTTC.